This T cell receptor (beta chain) was profiled in a study of T cells in Graves' hyperthyroidism and ophthalmopathy. Study-level points and caveats: Model predictions of ophthalmopathy came a median roughly 6.7 months before onset.

Using RNA transcripts as the source, TCR beta CDR3 regions were amplified. RT-PCR in the first round (using the HTBI primer set) targeted the TCR CDR3. One entry per CDR3 protein results from TCRdb running MiXCR on the multiplex PCR reads. The data hold about 380,000 distinct CDR3 sequences, with 15% to 20% observed a single time. The CDR3 consists of 16 residues. Germline V gene sequence: CDR1 ENHRY, CDR2 SYGVKD. The junction had 2 bases not matched to a gene; V was cut back by 3 bases and J by 2 bases. This clonotype showed up many times. Its antigen is unknown. Sequencing was performed on blood. This chain links TRBV10-3 with TRBJ2-3; 13 bases are shared with TRBD2. This clonotype was obtained from a man younger than 35 with Graves' ophthalmopathy. The CDR3, as DNA: TGTGCCATCAGTGATGGACTAGCGGGGGACACAGATACGCAGTATTTT. Translation: CAISDGLAGDTDTQYF.